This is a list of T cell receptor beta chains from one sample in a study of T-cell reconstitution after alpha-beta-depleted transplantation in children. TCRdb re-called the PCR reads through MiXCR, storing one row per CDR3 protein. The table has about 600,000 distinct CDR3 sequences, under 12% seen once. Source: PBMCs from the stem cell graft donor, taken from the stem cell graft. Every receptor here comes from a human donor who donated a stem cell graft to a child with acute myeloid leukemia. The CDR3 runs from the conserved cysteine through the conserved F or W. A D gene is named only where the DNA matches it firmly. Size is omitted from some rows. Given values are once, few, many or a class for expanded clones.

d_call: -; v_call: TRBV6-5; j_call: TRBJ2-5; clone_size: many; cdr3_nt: TGTGCCAGCAGTTATGTTGATCCTTCGGAGACCCAGTACTTC; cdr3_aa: CASSYVDPSETQYF
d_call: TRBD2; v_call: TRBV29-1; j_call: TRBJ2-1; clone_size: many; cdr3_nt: TGCAGCGTTGCTCCCTCAGCGGGAGGGCCCGACAATGAGCAGTTCTTC; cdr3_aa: CSVAPSAGGPDNEQFF
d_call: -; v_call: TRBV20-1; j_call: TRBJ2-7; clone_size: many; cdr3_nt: TGCAGTGCTAATGGCGGGGTAAGCCCCTACGAGCAGTACTTC; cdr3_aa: CSANGGVSPYEQYF
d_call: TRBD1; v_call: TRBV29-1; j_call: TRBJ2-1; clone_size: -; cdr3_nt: TGCAGCGTTGAACCGACAGGGCACAATGAGCAGTTCTTC; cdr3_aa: CSVEPTGHNEQFF
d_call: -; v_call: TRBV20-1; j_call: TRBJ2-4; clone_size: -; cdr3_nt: TGCAGTGCTAGAGAAGCAGCTTTTCAGTACTTC; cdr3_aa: CSAREAAFQYF
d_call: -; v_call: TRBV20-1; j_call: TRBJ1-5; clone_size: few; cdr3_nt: TGCAGTGCTAGGATTCATACCACGGGGGTGCCCCAGCATTTT; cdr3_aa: CSARIHTTGVPQHF
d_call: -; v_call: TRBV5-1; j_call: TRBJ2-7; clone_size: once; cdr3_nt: TGCGCCAGCAGCTTACGGTCGGCTAGCTTCACCTACGAGCAGTACTTC; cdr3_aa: CASSLRSASFTYEQYF
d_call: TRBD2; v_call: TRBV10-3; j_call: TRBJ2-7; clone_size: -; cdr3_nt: TGTGCCATCAGTGAGGAGGGACTAGCGGGACTCCAGTACTTC; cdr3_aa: CAISEEGLAGLQYF
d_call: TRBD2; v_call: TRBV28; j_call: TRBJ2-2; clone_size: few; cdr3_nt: TGTGCCAGCAGTTTCTCAGGACTAGCGGGAGGGGCCGGGGAGCTGTTTTTT; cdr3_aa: CASSFSGLAGGAGELFF
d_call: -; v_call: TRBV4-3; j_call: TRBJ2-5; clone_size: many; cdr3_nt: TGCGCCAGCGCTAAAGGTCTCGAAGAAGAGACCCAGTACTTC; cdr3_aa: CASAKGLEEETQYF
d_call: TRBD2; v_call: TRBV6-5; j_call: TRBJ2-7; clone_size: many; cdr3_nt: TGTGCCAGCAGTTATTCTAGCGGGAGCCCCTACGAGCAGTACTTC; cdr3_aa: CASSYSSGSPYEQYF
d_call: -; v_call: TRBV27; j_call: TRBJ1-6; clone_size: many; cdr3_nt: TGTGCCAGCAGTCGAGAGGGAGGTTCACCCCTCCACTTT; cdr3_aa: CASSREGGSPLHF
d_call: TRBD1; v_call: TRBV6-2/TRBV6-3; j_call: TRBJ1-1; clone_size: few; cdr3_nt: TGTGCCAGCAGTTACTTCACAGGGGGCGCCGGCAACACTGAAGCTTTCTTT; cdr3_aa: CASSYFTGGAGNTEAFF
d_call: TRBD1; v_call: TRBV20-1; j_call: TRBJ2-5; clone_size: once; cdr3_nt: TGCAGTGCTAGAGGCGGGACAGGGAAGACCCAGTACTTC; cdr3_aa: CSARGGTGKTQYF
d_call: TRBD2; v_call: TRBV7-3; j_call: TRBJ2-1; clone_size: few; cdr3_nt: TGTGCCAGCAGCTTAGAGCTAGCGGGAGATCGGTTCTTC; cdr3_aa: CASSLELAGDRFF
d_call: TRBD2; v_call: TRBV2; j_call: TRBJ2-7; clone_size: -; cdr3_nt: TGTGCCAGCAGGACGCTAGCGGGAGGGGGCGAGCAGTACTTC; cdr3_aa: CASRTLAGGGEQYF
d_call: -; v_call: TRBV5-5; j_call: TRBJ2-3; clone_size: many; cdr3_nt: TGTGCCAGCAGCTTCGGCGGATCACTAGATACGCAGTATTTT; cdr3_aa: CASSFGGSLDTQYF
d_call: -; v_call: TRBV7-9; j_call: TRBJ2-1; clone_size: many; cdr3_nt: TGTGCCAGCAGTTTGACTAGACGGACGTACAATGAGCAGTTCTTC; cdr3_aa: CASSLTRRTYNEQFF
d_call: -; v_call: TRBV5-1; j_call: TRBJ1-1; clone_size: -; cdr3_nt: TGCGCCAGCAGCTTTGCAGACGCCACTGAAGCTTTCTTT; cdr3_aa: CASSFADATEAFF
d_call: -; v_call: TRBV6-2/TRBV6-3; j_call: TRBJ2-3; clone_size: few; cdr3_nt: TGTGCCAGCAGTTACGGGAGGGATACGCAGTATTTT; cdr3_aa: CASSYGRDTQYF
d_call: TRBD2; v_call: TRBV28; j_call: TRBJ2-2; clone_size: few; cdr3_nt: TGTGCCAGCAGACCTCGAGCTAGCGGGAGGTACACCGGGGAGCTGTTTTTT; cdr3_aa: CASRPRASGRYTGELFF
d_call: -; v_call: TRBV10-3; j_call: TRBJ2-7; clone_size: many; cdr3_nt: TGTGCCATCAGTCCTAGGACAGATGACTACGAGCAGTACTTC; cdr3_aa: CAISPRTDDYEQYF
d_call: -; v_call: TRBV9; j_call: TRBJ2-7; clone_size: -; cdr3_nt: TGTGCCAGCAGCGTAGGTCTAGAGAACTACGAGCAGTACTTC; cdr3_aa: CASSVGLENYEQYF
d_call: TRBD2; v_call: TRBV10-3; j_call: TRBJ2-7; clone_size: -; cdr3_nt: TGTGCCATCAGTGAGCCGAGGGGACTAGCGGCCGCCTACGAGCAGTACTTC; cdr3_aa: CAISEPRGLAAAYEQYF
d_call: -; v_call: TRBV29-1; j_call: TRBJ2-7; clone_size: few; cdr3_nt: TGCAGCGTTGGGGGGACATCCTCCTACGAGCAGTACTTC; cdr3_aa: CSVGGTSSYEQYF
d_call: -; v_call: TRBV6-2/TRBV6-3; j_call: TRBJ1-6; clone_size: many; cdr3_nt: TGTGCCAGCAGTTATGGATCCCCTTATTCCTATAATTCACCCCTCCACTTT; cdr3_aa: CASSYGSPYSYNSPLHF
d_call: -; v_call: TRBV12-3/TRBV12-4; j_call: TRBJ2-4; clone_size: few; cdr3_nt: TGTGCCAGCAGTTTGAGGAACAAAAACATTCAGTACTTC; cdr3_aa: CASSLRNKNIQYF
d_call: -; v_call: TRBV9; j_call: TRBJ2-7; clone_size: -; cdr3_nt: TGTGCCAGCAGCGGACGGGACTCGGCCTACGAGCAGTACTTC; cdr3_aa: CASSGRDSAYEQYF
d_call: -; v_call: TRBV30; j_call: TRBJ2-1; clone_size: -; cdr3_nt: TGTGCCTGGGAGAAAGGACTAGGGGGGTATGAGCAGTTCTTC; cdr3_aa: CAWEKGLGGYEQFF
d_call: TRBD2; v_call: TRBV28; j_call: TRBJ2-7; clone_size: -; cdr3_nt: TGTGCCAGCAGACGACGGGTAGCGGGGACATACGAGCAGTACTTC; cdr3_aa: CASRRRVAGTYEQYF
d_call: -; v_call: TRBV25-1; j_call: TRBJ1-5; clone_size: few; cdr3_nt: TGTGCCAGCGGGAAGGTCGGCGACAATCAGCCCCAGCATTTT; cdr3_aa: CASGKVGDNQPQHF
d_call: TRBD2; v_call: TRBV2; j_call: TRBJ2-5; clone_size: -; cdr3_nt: TGTGCCAGCAGTGAGGGCCGTTCGGGACTAGCGGGGGAAGAGACCCAGTACTTC; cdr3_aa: CASSEGRSGLAGEETQYF